This entry lists 25 T cell receptor beta chains sequenced from one sample in a study of blood T cell repertoires in COVID-19. Generated by immunoSEQ multiplex PCR, the TCRdb table keeps only in-frame clones and is missing some. The repertoire includes some 130,000 clones, around 89% of them detected once, and around 10% sits in the top ten. Sequenced input: peripheral blood. The receptors were sampled from a man aged 45-65 years with acute or convalescent COVID-19.

The V gene is TRBV2, the J gene TRBJ2-1, with D hard to call. V was shortened by 6 bases and J by 7 bases, with 13 bases between the two germline ends. CDR3 length: 13 amino acids. The germline V gene has CDR1 SNHLY and CDR2 FYNNEI. CDR3 DNA: TGTGCCAGCAGCAAAGAAGCTGAAAATGAGCAGTTCTTC. This encodes CASSKEAENEQFF.

In its sample, this clone was seen once. The chain uses TRBV5-1 and TRBJ1-2; D not certain. V was trimmed by 1 base and J by 4 bases, leaving 8 bases between them. The CDR3 covers 13 residues. Germline V gene lookup returns CDR1 SGHRS and CDR2 YFSETQ. CDR3 region: CASSLSEGYGYTF. CDR3 coding DNA: TGCGCCAGCAGCTTGAGCGAGGGCTATGGCTACACCTTC.

This clone was observed a few times. The chain joins TRBV11-2 to TRBJ1-2; D is uncertain. Between the trimmed V and J ends, which lost 4 bases and 7 bases, there was a span of 13 bases. The CDR3 runs to 13 residues. The germline V gene encodes CDR1 SGHAT and CDR2 FQNNGV. In DNA form, the CDR3 reads TGTGCCAGCAGCTCTAGTTTTTCGGGTGGCTACACCTTC. Translation gives CASSSSFSGGYTF.

This chain joins TRBV27 and TRBJ1-2; the D gene is possibly TRBD1 (5 bases). V dropped 5 bases and J dropped 4 bases, with 5 bases sitting between them. This CDR3 region has 11 residues. Germline V gene sequence: CDR1 MNHEY, CDR2 SMNVEV (reference sequence). This CDR3 is CASSDSYGYTF. CDR3 bases: TGTGCCAGCAGTGACAGCTATGGCTACACCTTC.

This chain joins TRBV19 and TRBJ2-3; 9 bases are shared with TRBD2. J gave up 2 bases and V 4 bases, and 10 bases lay outside the gene matches. CDR1 is LNHDA, CDR2 SQIVND, per germline (reference sequence). The CDR3 contains 17 residues. In DNA form, the CDR3 reads TGTGCCAGTAGTAGTCTAGCGGGAAAACCCCCCACAGATACGCAGTATTTT. This sequence encodes CASSSLAGKPPTDTQYF.

The chain is built from TRBV19 and TRBJ1-2; perhaps TRBD1 as D (6 bases). Trimming pared 2 bases from V and 5 bases from J, leaving 12 bases between. CDR1 is LNHDA and CDR2 is SQIVND in the germline V gene (reference sequence). This CDR3 is 14 amino acids long. CDR3 nucleotide sequence: TGTGCCAGTAGTATACGATACAGGGAGTATGGCTACACCTTC. The encoded protein is CASSIRYREYGYTF.

This clone has just one count. V and J are TRBV9 and TRBJ2-1; 7 bases match TRBD1. Germline assignment: CDR1 SGDLS and CDR2 YYNGEE. V trimming: 4 bases; J trimming: 2 bases; junction bases outside the gene matches: 6. The CDR3 totals 15 residues. CDR3: CASSSRDSPYNEQFF. The CDR3 DNA follows: TGTGCCAGCAGCTCCCGGGACAGCCCCTACAATGAGCAGTTCTTC.

This sequence joins TRBV18 and TRBJ2-3; the D gene is possibly TRBD2 (6 bases). Trimming took 4 bases from V and 2 from J, leaving 16 bases between them. CDR1 is KGHSH, CDR2 LQKENI, per germline. CDR3 length: 16 amino acids. CDR3 amino acids: CASSQSGSLYTDTQYF. The CDR3 bases are TGTGCCAGCTCACAAAGCGGGTCCTTATACACAGATACGCAGTATTTT.

The V call is TRBV29-1, the J call TRBJ2-7; tentatively, D is TRBD2 (5 bases). Trimming removed 6 bases at V and 4 bases at J, with 13 bases between. This CDR3 has 12 amino acids. Germline V gene sequence: CDR1 SQVTM, CDR2 ANQGSEA. For the CDR3, the DNA is TGCAGCGTGGCGGGCCCCTCTTACGAGCAGTACTTC. It encodes CSVAGPSYEQYF.

As to this clone: The junction departs from germline at one end; a sequencing error may be responsible. The chain carries TRBV29-1 and TRBJ1-1; no clear D gene. The CDR3 has 13 residues. From germline, CDR1 is SQVTM and CDR2 ANQGSEA. The DNA for the CDR3 is TGTTGTTTTACTAAGTTCGGGAACACTGAAGCTTTCTTT. Amino acids: CCFTKFGNTEAFF.

This clone occurred a few times. The chain uses TRBV3-1 (or the pseudogene TRBV3-2) and TRBJ2-7, with 7 bases aligning to TRBD2. After removal of 0 bases from V and 0 bases from J, the junction contained 5 bases not matched to a gene. CDR3 size: 16 residues. Germline V gene lookup returns CDR1 LGHDT and CDR2 YNNKEL (reference sequence). The chain's CDR3 is CASSQDGRTSSYEQYF. In DNA, the CDR3 is TGTGCCAGCAGCCAAGATGGGCGGACTAGCTCCTACGAGCAGTACTTC.

The rearrangement links TRBV29-1 to TRBJ2-1; the match to TRBD1 covers 11 bases. Germline-derived CDR1 and CDR2 are SQVTM and ANQGSEA. The V gene end was trimmed by 2 bases and the J gene end by 1 base; junction bases not matched to a gene: 4. The CDR3 spans 16 residues. The CDR3 sequence is CSVEPGTGGSYNEQFF. The CDR3 DNA is TGCAGCGTTGAACCTGGGACAGGGGGGTCCTACAATGAGCAGTTCTTC.

V usage is TRBV18 and J usage is TRBJ2-5; D remains unclear. Germline CDR1 reads KGHSH; CDR2 reads LQKENI. CDR3 length equals 13 residues. The V and J ends lost 6 bases and 2 bases respectively, with 10 bases between them. CDR3 loop: CASSQVSQETQYF. DNA of the CDR3: TGTGCCAGCTCCCAGGTCAGTCAAGAGACCCAGTACTTC.

This sequence joins TRBV18 and TRBJ1-1; no clear D gene. V was clipped by 4 bases and J by 0 bases, with 12 bases between them. The CDR3 has 15 residues. The germline V gene encodes CDR1 KGHSH and CDR2 LQKENI. CDR3 sequence (DNA): TGTGCCAGCTCACTAGCGGGTACCATGAACACTGAAGCTTTCTTT. Translation: CASSLAGTMNTEAFF.

The count of this clone is one. The genes are TRBV19 and TRBJ1-1; D is uncertain. The V and J ends lost 3 bases and 5 bases respectively, with 10 bases between them. Germline CDR1 is LNHDA and CDR2 is SQIVND (reference sequence). The CDR3 loop spans 13 amino acids. CDR3 region: CASSIRVRTEAFF. CDR3 nucleotide sequence: TGTGCCAGTAGTATTCGGGTTAGGACTGAAGCTTTCTTT.

This sequence joins TRBV28 and TRBJ2-2, with 7 bases fitting TRBD1. Losses at the gene ends were 5 bases for V and 2 bases for J; bases not matched to a gene: 8. Germline V gene data show CDR1 as MDHEN and CDR2 as SYDVKM. The CDR3 contains 16 residues. The CDR3 bases are TGTGCCAGCAGTCCCCGACAGGGAGAAAACACCGGGGAGCTGTTTTTT. This codes for CASSPRQGENTGELFF.

The chain has TRBV28 and TRBJ1-2; TRBD1 aligns across 7 bases. The CDR3 runs to 16 residues. V lost 4 bases, J lost 4 bases, and 12 bases stayed unmatched. CDR1 MDHEN and CDR2 SYDVKM come from the germline V gene. CDR3 residues: CASSSQGELGLYGYTF. In DNA, the CDR3 is TGTGCCAGCAGTTCCCAGGGGGAGCTTGGGCTCTATGGCTACACCTTC.

The gene calls are TRBV13 and TRBJ2-1, with D unclear. CDR1 is PRHDT, CDR2 FYEKMQ, per germline (reference sequence). This CDR3 spans 16 amino acids. Between the trimmed V and J ends, which lost 5 bases and 1 base, there was a span of 15 bases. CDR3 region: CASSIRNLLSYNEQFF. CDR3 coding DNA: TGTGCCAGCAGCATTCGTAACTTGCTGTCCTACAATGAGCAGTTCTTC. The variable domain in full, completed from reference TRBV13 and TRBJ2-1, reads AAGVIQSPRHLIKEKRETATLKCYPIPRHDTVYWYQQGPGQDPQFLISFYEKMQSDKGSIPDRFSAQQFSDYHSELNMSSLELGDSALYFCASSIRNLLSYNEQFFGPGTRLTVL.

The chain links TRBV9 to TRBJ1-2; D unclear. Germline CDR1 is SGDLS and CDR2 is YYNGEE. The V gene lost 3 bases and the J gene lost 7 bases, with 13 bases spanning the gap. The CDR3 extends over 13 amino acids. The CDR3 DNA follows: TGTGCCAGCAGCGCACACAACAGCCCTGGCTACACCTTC. This translates into CASSAHNSPGYTF.

CDR3 DNA: TGTGCCAGCAGCGCCAGACAGGGCACAGATACGCAGTATTTT. It is translated as CASSARQGTDTQYF. The rearrangement uses TRBV13 and TRBJ2-3, with D possibly matching TRBD1 (6 bases). In germline, CDR1 is PRHDT, CDR2 FYEKMQ (reference sequence). There are 14 residues in the CDR3. Trimming cost V 5 bases and J 1 base, with 10 bases left between them.

V is TRBV7-2 and J is TRBJ2-6; D gene uncertain. Per germline, CDR1 SGHTA and CDR2 FQGNSA. The V gene lost 0 bases and the J gene lost 5 bases, with 11 bases spanning the gap. This CDR3 is built from 16 residues. The CDR3 reads CASSLAPGFRANVLTF. The CDR3 nucleotides read TGTGCCAGCAGCTTAGCTCCAGGATTCAGGGCCAACGTCCTGACTTTC.

The V and J genes are TRBV9 and TRBJ1-2; possibly TRBD1 for D (5 bases). Germline CDR1 reads SGDLS; CDR2 reads YYNGEE. The CDR3 sequence is 14 residues long. The ends were cut back, 4 bases at V and 0 bases at J, with 10 bases in the middle. The CDR3 nucleotides are TGTGCCAGCAGCCCTGGGGGGGCTAACTATGGCTACACCTTC. This sequence encodes CASSPGGANYGYTF.

The gene calls are TRBV28 and TRBJ2-5; TRBD2 is a possible D gene (6 bases). The CDR3 totals 14 residues. CDR1 is MDHEN, CDR2 SYDVKM, per germline. Trimming stripped 5 bases from V and 0 bases from J, with 10 bases between. The CDR3 DNA is TGTGCCAGCAGTAGGAGGGAGTACCAAGAGACCCAGTACTTC. Encoded protein: CASSRREYQETQYF.

The table lists this clone with a count of one. The chain carries TRBV5-4 and TRBJ2-1; 7 bases agree with TRBD2. This CDR3 has 16 amino acids. Germline loops: CDR1 SGHNT, CDR2 YYREEE (reference sequence). The trim removed 4 bases at V and 3 bases at J, leaving 10 bases unmatched. In DNA, the CDR3 is TGTGCCAGCAGCCCACCCCTGGGCGGGAGCTACAATGAGCAGTTCTTC. It is translated as CASSPPLGGSYNEQFF.

The chain employs TRBV13 and TRBJ1-6; 8 bases fit TRBD1. Germline V gene sequence: CDR1 PRHDT, CDR2 FYEKMQ (reference sequence). Unmatched junction bases numbered 10, after V lost 5 bases and J lost 7 bases. There are 16 residues in the CDR3. Here the CDR3 reads CASSAFRDRFNSPLHF. CDR3 nucleotides: TGTGCCAGCAGCGCCTTCCGGGACAGGTTCAATTCACCCCTCCACTTT.